One T cell receptor (beta chain) is described in this entry. Its antigen is currently unknown. The data derive from a study of T-cell reconstitution after alpha-beta-depleted transplantation in children. Unique molecular identifiers were incorporated during preparation of the TCRbeta library. One entry per CDR3 protein results from TCRdb running MiXCR on the PCR reads. This sample has more than 400,000 distinct CDR3 sequences, with about an eighth found just once. General study points: Several hundred graft clones that had expanded were reportedly the source of alpha-beta T cells about two months after transplant. Where some patients showed high TCRbeta diversity at day 60, it came from recipient T cells and thymic progenitors that had survived.

Specimen: PBMCs, mostly from graft donor cells, collected 180 days after TCRalphabeta/CD19-depleted stem cell transplant. The sequence derives from a female patient aged 2-10 years who had a stem cell transplant for aplastic anemia, so the T cells may come from the graft donor.

CDR3 bases: TGTGCCAGCTCACGGACCTCCGGGGGAGAGCAGTACGTC. Its translation is CASSRTSGGEQYV. The genes are TRBV18 and TRBJ2-7; D possibly corresponds to TRBD2 (6 bases). The CDR3 is made up of 13 amino acids. CDR1 is KGHSH and CDR2 is LQKENI in the germline V gene. V was shortened by 4 bases and J by 7 bases, with 14 bases between the two germline ends.